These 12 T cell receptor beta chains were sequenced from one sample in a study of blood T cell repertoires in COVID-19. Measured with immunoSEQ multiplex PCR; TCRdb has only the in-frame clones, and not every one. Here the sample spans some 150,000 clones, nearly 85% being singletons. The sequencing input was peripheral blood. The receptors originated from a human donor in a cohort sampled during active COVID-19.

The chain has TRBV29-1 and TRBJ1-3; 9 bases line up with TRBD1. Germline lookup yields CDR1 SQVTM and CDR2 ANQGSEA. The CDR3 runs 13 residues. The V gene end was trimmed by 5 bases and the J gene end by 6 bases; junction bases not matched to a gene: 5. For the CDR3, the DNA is TGCAGCGTTTCCGGACAGGGGACAAACACCATATATTTT. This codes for CSVSGQGTNTIYF.

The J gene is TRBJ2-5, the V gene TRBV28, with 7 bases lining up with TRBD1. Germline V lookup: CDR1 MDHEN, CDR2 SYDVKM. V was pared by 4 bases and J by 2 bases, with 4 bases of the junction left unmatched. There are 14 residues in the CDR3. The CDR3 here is CASSSPGQQETQYF. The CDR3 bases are TGTGCCAGCAGTTCCCCGGGACAGCAAGAGACCCAGTACTTC.

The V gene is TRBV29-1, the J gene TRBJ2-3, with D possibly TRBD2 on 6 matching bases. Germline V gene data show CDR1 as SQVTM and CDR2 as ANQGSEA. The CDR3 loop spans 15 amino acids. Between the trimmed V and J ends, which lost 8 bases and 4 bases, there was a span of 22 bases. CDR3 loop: CSSSPPRGPSDTQYF. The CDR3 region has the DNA TGCAGCTCCTCCCCCCCGCGGGGACCTTCAGATACGCAGTATTTT.

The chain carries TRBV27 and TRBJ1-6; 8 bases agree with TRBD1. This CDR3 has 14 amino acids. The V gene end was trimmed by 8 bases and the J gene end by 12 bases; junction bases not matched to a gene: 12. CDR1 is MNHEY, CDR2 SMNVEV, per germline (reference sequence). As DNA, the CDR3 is TGTGCCAGCGGCCGGGACAGGTCAATCGTACCCCTCCACTTT. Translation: CASGRDRSIVPLHF.

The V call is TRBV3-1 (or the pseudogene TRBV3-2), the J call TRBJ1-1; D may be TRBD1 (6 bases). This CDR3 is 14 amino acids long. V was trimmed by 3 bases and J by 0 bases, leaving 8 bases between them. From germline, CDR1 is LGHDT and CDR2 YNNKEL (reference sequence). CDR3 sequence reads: CASSQGHLNTEAFF. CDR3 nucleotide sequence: TGTGCCAGCAGCCAGGGACATCTGAACACTGAAGCTTTCTTT.

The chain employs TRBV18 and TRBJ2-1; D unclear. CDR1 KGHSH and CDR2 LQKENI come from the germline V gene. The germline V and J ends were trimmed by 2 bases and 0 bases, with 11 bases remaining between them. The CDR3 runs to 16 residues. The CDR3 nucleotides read TGTGCCAGCTCACCATCTAACTTCGGCTCCTACAATGAGCAGTTCTTC. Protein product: CASSPSNFGSYNEQFF. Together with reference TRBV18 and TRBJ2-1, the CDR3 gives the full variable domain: NAGVMQNPRHLVRRRGQEARLRCSPMKGHSHVYWYRQLPEEGLKFMVYLQKENIIDESGMPKERFSAEFPKEGPSILRIQQVVRGDSAAYFCASSPSNFGSYNEQFFGPGTRLTVL.

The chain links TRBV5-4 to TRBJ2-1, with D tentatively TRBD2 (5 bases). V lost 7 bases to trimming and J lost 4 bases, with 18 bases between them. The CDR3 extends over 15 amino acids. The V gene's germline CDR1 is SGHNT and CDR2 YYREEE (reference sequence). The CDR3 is CASRHSRGFYNEQFF. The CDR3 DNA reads TGTGCCAGCCGCCACTCTCGGGGATTTTACAATGAGCAGTTCTTC.

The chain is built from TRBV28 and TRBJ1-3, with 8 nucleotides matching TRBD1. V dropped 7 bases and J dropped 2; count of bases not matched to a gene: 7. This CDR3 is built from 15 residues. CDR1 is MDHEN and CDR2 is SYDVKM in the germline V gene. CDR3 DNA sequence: TGTGCCAGCACCGGACAGGGTCTCGCTGGAAACACCATATATTTT. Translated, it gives CASTGQGLAGNTIYF.

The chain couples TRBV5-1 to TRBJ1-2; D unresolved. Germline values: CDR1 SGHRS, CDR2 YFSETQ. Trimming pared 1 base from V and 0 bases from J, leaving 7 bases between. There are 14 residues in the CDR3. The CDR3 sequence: CASSLTGTNYGYTF. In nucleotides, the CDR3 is TGCGCCAGCAGCTTGACGGGGACTAACTATGGCTACACCTTC.

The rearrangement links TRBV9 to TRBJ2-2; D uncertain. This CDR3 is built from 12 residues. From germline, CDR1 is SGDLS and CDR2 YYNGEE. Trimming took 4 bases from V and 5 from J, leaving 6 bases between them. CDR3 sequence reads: CASSTRTGELFF. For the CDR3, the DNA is TGTGCCAGCAGCACCAGGACCGGGGAGCTGTTTTTT.

DNA of the CDR3: TGTGCCAGTAGTAGTAGAAAGAACACTGAAGCTTTCTTT. Amino acids: CASSSRKNTEAFF. V and J are TRBV19 and TRBJ1-1; D gene unclear. The V end lost 4 bases, the J end lost 1 base, and 7 bases lay between the germline ends. Germline V lookup: CDR1 LNHDA, CDR2 SQIVND (reference sequence). The CDR3 loop spans 13 amino acids.

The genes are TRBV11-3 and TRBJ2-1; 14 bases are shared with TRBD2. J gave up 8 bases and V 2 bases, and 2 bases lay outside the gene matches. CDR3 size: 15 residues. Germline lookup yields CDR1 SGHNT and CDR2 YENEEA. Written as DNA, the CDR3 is TGTGCCAGCAGCTTACGACTAGCGGGGGGGTATGAGCAGTTCTTC. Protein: CASSLRLAGGYEQFF.